A selection of T cell receptor beta chains follows, all from one sample in a study of T-cell memory formation after mild COVID-19. TCRdb reprocessed the 5' RACE reads via MiXCR and lists one record per CDR3 protein. The repertoire consists of 450,000 to 650,000 distinct CDR3 sequences, with about a sixth occurring once and the leading ten covering around 12%. The sample taken for sequencing was PBMCs or a T cell subset sorted from them (not recorded which). The source of these receptors is an adult woman who had mild COVID-19 (a few samples of this study predate the infection). Cell type and time point are not known. The CDR3 runs from the conserved cysteine through the conserved F or W. The D gene is left open where the match is weak. Rows may omit the clone size; those that give it use once, few, many or a size class.

J: TRBJ2-1; D: -; size: -; V: TRBV7-9; CDR3: CASSLGYGSSYNEQFF; DNA: TGTGCCAGCAGCTTAGGCTACGGAAGCTCCTACAATGAGCAGTTCTTC
J: TRBJ2-7; D: TRBD2; size: few; V: TRBV6-5; CDR3: CASGKLAGGLYEQYF; DNA: TGTGCCAGCGGAAAACTAGCGGGAGGCCTCTACGAGCAGTACTTC
J: TRBJ1-4; D: TRBD1; size: many; V: TRBV19; CDR3: CASSTPTGLNEKLFF; DNA: TGTGCCAGTAGTACCCCGACAGGGCTTAATGAAAAACTGTTTTTT
J: TRBJ2-5; D: -; size: -; V: TRBV7-2; CDR3: CASSLALNSQETQYF; DNA: TGTGCCAGCAGCTTAGCTCTAAACAGCCAAGAGACCCAGTACTTC
J: TRBJ1-2; D: -; size: -; V: TRBV19; CDR3: CASSIPAGGFEGYTF; DNA: TGTGCCAGTAGTATCCCTGCCGGAGGATTCGAAGGCTACACCTTC
J: TRBJ1-6; D: -; size: -; V: TRBV20-1; CDR3: CSGRAGYNSPLHF; DNA: TGCAGTGGCCGGGCGGGCTATAATTCACCCCTCCACTTT
J: TRBJ2-1; D: TRBD1; size: -; V: TRBV24-1; CDR3: CATSDLPSGQGVYNEQFF; DNA: TGTGCCACCAGTGACCTGCCCTCCGGACAGGGGGTCTACAATGAGCAGTTCTTC
J: TRBJ2-5; D: TRBD2; size: few; V: TRBV20-1; CDR3: CSAPKGLAGVGQETQYF; DNA: TGCAGTGCCCCTAAGGGACTAGCGGGAGTGGGGCAAGAGACCCAGTACTTC
J: TRBJ2-3; D: -; size: -; V: TRBV5-5; CDR3: CASSLSLVAAGGQYF; DNA: TGTGCCAGCAGCTTGTCATTGGTGGCAGCCGGGGGGCAGTATTTT
J: TRBJ2-1; D: -; size: few; V: TRBV12-3/TRBV12-4; CDR3: CASRRQESSYNEQFF; DNA: TGTGCCAGCAGGCGACAGGAGAGCTCCTACAATGAGCAGTTCTTC